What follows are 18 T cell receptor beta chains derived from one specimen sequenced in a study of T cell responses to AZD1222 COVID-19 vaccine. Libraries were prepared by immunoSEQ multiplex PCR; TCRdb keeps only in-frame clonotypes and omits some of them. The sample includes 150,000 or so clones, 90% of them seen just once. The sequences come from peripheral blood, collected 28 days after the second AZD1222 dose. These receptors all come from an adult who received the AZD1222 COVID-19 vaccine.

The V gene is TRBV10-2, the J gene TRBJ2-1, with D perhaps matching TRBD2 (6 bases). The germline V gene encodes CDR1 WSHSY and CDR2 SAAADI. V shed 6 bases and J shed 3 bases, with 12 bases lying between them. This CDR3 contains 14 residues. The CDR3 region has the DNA TGCGCCAGCAGCGAATCTAGCGTCTACAATGAGCAGTTCTTC. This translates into CASSESSVYNEQFF.

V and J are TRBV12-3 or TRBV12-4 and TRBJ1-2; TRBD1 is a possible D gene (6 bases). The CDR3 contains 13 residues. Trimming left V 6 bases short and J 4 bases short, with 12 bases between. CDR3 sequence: CASRPDRSYGYTF. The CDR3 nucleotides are TGTGCCAGCAGACCCGACAGGTCCTATGGCTACACCTTC.

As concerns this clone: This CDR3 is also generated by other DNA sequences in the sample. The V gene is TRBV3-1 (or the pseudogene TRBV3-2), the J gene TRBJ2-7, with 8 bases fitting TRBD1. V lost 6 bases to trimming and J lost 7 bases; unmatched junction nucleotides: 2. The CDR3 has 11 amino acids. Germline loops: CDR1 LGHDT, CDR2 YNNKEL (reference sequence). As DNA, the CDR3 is TGTGCCAGCAGTACAGGGGGTGAGCAGTACTTC. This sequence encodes CASSTGGEQYF.

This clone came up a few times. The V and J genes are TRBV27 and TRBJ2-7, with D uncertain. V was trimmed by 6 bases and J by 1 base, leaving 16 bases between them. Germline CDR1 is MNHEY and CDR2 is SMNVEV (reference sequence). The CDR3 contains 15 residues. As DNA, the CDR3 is TGTGCCAGCAGCCGATACAGCCTTGGGTCCTACGAGCAGTACTTC. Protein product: CASSRYSLGSYEQYF.

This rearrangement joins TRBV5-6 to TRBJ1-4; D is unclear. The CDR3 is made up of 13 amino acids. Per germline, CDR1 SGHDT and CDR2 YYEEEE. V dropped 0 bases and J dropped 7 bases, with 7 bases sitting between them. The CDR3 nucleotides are TGTGCCAGCAGCTTGGGGCGCCGTGAAAAACTGTTTTTT. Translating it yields CASSLGRREKLFF. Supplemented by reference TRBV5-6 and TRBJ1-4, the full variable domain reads DAGVTQSPTHLIKTRGQQVTLRCSPKSGHDTVSWYQQALGQGPQFIFQYYEEEERQRGNFPDRFSGHQFPNYSSELNVNALLLGDSALYLCASSLGRREKLFFGSGTQLSVL.

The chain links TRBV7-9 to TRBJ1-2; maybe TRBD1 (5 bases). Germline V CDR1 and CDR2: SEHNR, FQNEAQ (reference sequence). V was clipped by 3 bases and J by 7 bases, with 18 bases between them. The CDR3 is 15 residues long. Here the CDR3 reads CASSFGPGPGGGYTF. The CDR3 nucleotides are TGTGCCAGCAGCTTTGGACCGGGGCCGGGGGGTGGCTACACCTTC.

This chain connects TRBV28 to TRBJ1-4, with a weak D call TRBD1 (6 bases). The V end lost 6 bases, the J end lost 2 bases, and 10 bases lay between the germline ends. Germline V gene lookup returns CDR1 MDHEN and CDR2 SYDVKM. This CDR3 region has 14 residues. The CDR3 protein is CASRPGATNEKLFF. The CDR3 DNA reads TGTGCCAGCAGGCCAGGGGCCACTAATGAAAAACTGTTTTTT.

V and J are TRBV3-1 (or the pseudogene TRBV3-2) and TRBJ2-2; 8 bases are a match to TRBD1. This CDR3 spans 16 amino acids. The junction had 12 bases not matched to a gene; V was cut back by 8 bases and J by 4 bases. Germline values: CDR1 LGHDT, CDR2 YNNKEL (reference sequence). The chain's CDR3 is CASRPGQGAGTGELFF. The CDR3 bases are TGTGCCAGCCGGCCAGGGCAGGGGGCCGGCACCGGGGAGCTGTTTTTT.

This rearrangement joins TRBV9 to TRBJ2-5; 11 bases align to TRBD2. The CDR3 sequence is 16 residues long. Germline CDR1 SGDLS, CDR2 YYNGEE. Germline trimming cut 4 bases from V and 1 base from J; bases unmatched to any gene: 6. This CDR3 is CASSLSGRAPQETQYF. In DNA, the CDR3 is TGTGCCAGCAGCCTTAGCGGGAGGGCCCCCCAAGAGACCCAGTACTTC.

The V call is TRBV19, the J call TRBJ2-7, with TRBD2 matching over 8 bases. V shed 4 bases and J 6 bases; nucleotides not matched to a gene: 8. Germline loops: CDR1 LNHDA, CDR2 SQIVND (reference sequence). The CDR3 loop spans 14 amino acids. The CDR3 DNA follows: TGTGCCAGTAGTACGGGGGGGCTCCCCTCCGAGCAGTACTTC. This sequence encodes CASSTGGLPSEQYF.

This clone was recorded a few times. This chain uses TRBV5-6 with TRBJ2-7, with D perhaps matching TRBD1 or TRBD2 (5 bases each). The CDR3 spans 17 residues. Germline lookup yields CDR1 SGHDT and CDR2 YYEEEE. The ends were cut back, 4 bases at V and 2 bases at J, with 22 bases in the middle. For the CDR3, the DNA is TGTGCCAGCAGCCTGCGACCTGCCGGGACCGCGGCCTACGAGCAGTACTTC. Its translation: CASSLRPAGTAAYEQYF.

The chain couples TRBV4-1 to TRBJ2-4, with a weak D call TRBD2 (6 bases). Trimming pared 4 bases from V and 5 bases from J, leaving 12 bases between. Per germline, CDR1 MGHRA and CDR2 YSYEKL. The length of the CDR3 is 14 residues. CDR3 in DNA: TGCGCCAGCAGCCGCGGGACTCCCCAAAACATTCAGTACTTC. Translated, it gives CASSRGTPQNIQYF.

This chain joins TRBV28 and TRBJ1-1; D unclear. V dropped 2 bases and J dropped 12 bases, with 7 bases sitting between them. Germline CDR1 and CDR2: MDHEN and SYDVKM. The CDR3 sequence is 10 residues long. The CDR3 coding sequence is TGTGCCAGCAGTTTAGCTAGAACTTTCTTT. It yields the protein CASSLARTFF.

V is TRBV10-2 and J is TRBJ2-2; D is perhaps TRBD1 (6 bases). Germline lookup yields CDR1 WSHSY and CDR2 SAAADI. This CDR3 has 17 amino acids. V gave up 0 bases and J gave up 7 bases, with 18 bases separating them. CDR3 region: CASSESIDRRPGGELFF. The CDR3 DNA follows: TGCGCCAGCAGTGAGTCGATTGACAGGCGCCCCGGCGGGGAGCTGTTTTTT.

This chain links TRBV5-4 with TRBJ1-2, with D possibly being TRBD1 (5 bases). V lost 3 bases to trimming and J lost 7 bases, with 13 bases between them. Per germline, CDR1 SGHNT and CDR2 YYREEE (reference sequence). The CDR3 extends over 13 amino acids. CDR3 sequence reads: CASSSTQGRGYTF. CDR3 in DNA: TGTGCCAGCAGCTCAACCCAGGGTCGTGGCTACACCTTC.

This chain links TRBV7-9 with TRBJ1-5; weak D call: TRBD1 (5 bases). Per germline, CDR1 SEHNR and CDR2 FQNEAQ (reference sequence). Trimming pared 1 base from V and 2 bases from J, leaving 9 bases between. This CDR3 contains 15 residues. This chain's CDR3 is CASSLDQGGNQPQHF. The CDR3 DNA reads TGTGCCAGCAGCTTAGACCAGGGCGGCAATCAGCCCCAGCATTTT.

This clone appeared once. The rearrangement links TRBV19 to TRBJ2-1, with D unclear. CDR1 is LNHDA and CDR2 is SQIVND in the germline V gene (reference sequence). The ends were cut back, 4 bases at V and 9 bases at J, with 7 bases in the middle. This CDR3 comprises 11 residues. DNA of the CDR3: TGTGCCAGTAGTAACTGGGGTGAGCAGTTCTTC. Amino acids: CASSNWGEQFF.

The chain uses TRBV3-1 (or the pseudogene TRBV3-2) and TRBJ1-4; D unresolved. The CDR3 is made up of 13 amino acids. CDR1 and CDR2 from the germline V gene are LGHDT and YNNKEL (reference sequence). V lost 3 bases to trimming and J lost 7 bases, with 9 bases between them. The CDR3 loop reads CASSHLGSEKLFF. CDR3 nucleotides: TGTGCCAGCAGCCACTTGGGGAGTGAAAAACTGTTTTTT.